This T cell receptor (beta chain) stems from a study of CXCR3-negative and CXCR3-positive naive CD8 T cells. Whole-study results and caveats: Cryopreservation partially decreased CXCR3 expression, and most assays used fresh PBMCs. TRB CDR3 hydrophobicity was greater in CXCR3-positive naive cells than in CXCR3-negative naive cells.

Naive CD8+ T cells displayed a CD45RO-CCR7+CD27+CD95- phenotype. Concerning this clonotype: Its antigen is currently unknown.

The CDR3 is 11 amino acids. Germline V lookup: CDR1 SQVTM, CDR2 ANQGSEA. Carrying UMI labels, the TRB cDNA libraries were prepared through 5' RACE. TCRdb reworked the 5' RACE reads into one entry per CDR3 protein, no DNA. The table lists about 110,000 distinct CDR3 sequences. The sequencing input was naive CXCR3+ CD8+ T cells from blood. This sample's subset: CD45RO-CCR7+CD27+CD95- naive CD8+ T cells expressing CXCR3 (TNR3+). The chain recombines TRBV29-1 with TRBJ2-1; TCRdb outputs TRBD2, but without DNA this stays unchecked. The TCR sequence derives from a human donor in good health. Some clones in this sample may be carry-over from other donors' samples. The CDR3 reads CSAAAGNEQFF.